This T cell receptor beta chain was sequenced during a study of blood T cell repertoires in COVID-19. The overall study: Specimens from acute and convalescent COVID-19 originated in the United States, Italy and Spain. From T cells, B-cell-depleted T cells, or PBMCs came the material, which was cDNA or gDNA.

Per the original methods: Estimation of nucleated cell counts was performed using reference gene primer amplification. Method: immunoSEQ multiplex PCR; TCRdb's copy keeps in-frame clones and lacks some. Clone size and V and J calls were adopted from that table, with D and trimming inferred from the DNA. The repertoire has about 200,000 clones, 60% to 85% of them found once; the top ten carry under 8.5%. V lost 6 bases and J lost 4; bases outside the gene matches: 7. Germline V gene data show CDR1 as ENHRY and CDR2 as SYGVKD. This CDR3 has 15 residues. This chain uses TRBV10-3 with TRBJ2-3; 10 nucleotides match TRBD2. The clonotype comes from a woman in her 70s with acute or convalescent COVID-19. The sequenced sample was peripheral blood. In DNA form, the CDR3 reads TGTGCCATCAGCCCAAGGACTAGCGGATCAGATACGCAGTATTTT. This translates into CAISPRTSGSDTQYF.